This TCR beta chain was captured by sequencing in a study of T-cell reconstitution after alpha-beta-depleted transplantation in children. Study results and limitations: After transplant, at about two months, alpha-beta T cells were reportedly derived from several hundred expanded graft clones. Newly made T cells mostly supplied T-cell counts and diversity one year after transplant. Day-60 TCRbeta diversity that was high in some patients was derived from surviving recipient T cells and thymic progenitors.

Library preparation (for TCRbeta) was performed with unique molecular identifiers. TCRdb reprocessed the PCR reads with MiXCR, giving one entry per CDR3 protein. The sample contains 65,000 to 85,000 distinct CDR3 sequences, about a tenth of which appear only once. The table lists this clonotype with many counts. The target antigen is unknown. From germline, CDR1 is SGHVS and CDR2 FQNEAQ. There are 13 residues in the CDR3. V was clipped by 1 base and J by 1 base, with 3 bases between them. The chain uses TRBV7-8 and TRBJ2-3, with D unclear. This receptor was taken from a boy aged 5-17 years with acute myeloid leukemia, due to receive a stem cell transplant. The sample in question was PBMCs, obtained before TCRalphabeta/CD19-depleted stem cell transplant. The CDR3 spells CASSLVRTDTQYF. CDR3 sequence (DNA): TGTGCCAGCAGCTTAGTGCGCACAGATACGCAGTATTTT.